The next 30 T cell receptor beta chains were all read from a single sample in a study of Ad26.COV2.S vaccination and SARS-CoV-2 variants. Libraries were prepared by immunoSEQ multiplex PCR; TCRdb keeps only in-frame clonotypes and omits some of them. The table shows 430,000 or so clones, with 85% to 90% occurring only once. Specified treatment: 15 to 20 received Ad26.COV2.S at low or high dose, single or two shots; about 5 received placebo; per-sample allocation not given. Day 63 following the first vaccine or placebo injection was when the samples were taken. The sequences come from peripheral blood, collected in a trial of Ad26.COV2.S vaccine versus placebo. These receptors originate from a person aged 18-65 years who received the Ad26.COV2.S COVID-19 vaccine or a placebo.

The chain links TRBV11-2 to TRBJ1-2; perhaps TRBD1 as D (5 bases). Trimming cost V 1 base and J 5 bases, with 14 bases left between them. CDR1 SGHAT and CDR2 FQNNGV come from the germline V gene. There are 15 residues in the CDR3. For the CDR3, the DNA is TGTGCCAGCAGCTTAGCGGGACGGTTTAGGTATGGCTACACCTTC. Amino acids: CASSLAGRFRYGYTF. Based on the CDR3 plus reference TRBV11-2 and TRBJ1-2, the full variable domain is EAGVAQSPRYKIIEKRQSVAFWCNPISGHATLYWYQQILGQGPKLLIQFQNNGVVDDSQLPKDRFSAERLKGVDSTLKIQPAKLEDSAVYLCASSLAGRFRYGYTFGSGTRLTVV.

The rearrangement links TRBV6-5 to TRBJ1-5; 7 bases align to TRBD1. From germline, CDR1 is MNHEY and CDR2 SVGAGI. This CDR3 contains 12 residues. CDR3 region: CATGWDNQPQHF. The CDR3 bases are TGTGCGACAGGGTGGGACAATCAGCCCCAGCATTTT.

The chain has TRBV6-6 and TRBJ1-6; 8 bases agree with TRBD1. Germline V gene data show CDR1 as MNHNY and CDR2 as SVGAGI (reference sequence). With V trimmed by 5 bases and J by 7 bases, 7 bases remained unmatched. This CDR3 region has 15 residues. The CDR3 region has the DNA TGTGCCAGCAGTGACCGGACAGGGCAGAATTCACCCCTCCACTTT. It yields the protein CASSDRTGQNSPLHF.

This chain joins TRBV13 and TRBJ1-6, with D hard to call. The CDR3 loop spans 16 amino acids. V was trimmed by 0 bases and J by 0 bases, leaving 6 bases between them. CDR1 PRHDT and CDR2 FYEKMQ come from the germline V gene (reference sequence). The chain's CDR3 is CASSLGGGSYNSPLHF. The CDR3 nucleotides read TGTGCCAGCAGCTTAGGCGGAGGCTCCTATAATTCACCCCTCCACTTT.

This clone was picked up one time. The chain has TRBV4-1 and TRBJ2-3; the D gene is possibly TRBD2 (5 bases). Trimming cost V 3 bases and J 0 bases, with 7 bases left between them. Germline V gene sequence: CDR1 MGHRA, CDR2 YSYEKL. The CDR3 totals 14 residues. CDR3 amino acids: CASSQDFSTDTQYF. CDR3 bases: TGCGCCAGCAGCCAGGACTTTAGCACAGATACGCAGTATTTT.

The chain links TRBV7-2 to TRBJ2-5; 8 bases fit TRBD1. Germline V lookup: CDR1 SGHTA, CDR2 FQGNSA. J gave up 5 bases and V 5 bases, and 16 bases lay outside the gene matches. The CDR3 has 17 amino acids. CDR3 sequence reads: CASSIRHGQGSSETQYF. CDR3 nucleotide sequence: TGTGCCAGCAGCATTAGGCACGGACAGGGCTCTTCGGAGACCCAGTACTTC.

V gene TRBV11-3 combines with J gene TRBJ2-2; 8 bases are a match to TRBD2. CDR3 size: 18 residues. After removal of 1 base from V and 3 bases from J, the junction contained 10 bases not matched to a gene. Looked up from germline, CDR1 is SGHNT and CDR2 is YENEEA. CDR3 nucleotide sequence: TGTGCCAGCAGCTTAGTCACTCTTAGCGGGACCCACACCGGGGAGCTGTTTTTT. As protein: CASSLVTLSGTHTGELFF.

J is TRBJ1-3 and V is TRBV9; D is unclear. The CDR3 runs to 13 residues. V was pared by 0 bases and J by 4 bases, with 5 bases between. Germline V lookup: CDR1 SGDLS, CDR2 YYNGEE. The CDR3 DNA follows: TGTGCCAGCAGCGTAGAGGCGGGAAACACCATATATTTT. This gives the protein CASSVEAGNTIYF. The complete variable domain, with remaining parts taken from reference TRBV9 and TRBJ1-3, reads DSGVTQTPKHLITATGQRVTLRCSPRSGDLSVYWYQQSLDQGLQFLIQYYNGEERAKGNILERFSAQQFPDLHSELNLSSLELGDSALYFCASSVEAGNTIYFGEGSWLTVV.

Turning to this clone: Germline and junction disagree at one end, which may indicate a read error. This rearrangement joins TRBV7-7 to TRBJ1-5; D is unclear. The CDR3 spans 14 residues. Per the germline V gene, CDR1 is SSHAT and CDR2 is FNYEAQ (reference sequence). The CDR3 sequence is CASSSGRLNQPQHF. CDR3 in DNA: TGTGCTAGCAGCTCTGGACGGCTTAATCAGCCCCAGCATTTT.

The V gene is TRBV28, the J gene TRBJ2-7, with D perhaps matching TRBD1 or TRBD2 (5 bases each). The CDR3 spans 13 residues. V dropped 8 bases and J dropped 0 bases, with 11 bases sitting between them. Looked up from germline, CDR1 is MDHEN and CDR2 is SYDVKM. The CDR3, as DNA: TGTGCCAGCGGGGACCCGTACTCCTACGAGCAGTACTTC. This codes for CASGDPYSYEQYF.

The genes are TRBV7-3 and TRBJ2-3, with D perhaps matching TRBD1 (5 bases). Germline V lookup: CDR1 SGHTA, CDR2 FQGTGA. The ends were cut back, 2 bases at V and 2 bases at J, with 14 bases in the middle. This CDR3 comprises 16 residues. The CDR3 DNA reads TGTGCCAGCAGCTTATGGGGCAGGGCTGACACAGATACGCAGTATTTT. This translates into CASSLWGRADTDTQYF.

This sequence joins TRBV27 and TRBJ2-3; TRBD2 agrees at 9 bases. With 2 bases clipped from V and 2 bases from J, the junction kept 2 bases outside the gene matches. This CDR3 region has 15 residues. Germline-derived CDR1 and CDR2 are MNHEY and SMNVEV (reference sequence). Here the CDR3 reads CASSLAGGNTDTQYF. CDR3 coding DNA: TGTGCCAGCAGTTTAGCGGGAGGGAACACAGATACGCAGTATTTT.

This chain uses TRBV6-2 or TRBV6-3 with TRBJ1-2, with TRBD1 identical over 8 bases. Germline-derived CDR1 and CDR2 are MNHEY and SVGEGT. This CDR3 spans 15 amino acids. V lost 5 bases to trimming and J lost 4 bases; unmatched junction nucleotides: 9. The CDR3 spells CASSRDRGAVYGYTF. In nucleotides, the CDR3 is TGTGCCAGCAGTCGTGACAGGGGTGCTGTCTATGGCTACACCTTC.

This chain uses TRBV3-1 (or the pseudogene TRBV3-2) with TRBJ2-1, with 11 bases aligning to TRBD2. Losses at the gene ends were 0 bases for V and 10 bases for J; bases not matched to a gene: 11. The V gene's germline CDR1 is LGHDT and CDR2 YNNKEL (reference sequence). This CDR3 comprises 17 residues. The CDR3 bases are TGTGCCAGCAGCCAAGATCGGATGCTAGCGGGAGGTGAGGAGCAGTTCTTC. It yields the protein CASSQDRMLAGGEEQFF.

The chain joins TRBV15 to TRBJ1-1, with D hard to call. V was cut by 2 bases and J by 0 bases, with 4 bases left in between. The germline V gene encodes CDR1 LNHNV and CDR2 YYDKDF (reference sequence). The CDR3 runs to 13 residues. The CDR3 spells CATSRQLNTEAFF. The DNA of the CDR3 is TGTGCCACCAGCAGACAGCTGAACACTGAAGCTTTCTTT.

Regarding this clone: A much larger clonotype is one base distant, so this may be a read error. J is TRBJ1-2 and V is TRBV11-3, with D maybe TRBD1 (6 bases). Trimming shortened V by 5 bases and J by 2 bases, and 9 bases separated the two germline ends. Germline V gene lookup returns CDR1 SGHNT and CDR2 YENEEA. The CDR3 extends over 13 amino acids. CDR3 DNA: TGTGCCAGCAGCCCCGGACAGAACTATGGCTACACCTTC. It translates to CASSPGQNYGYTF.

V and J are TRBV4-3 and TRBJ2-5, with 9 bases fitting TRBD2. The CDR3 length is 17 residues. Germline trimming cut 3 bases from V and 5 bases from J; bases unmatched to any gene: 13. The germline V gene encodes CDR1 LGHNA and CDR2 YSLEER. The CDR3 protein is CASSHRPSGIGVETQYF. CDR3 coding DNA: TGCGCCAGCAGCCACCGGCCTAGCGGGATCGGGGTGGAGACCCAGTACTTC.

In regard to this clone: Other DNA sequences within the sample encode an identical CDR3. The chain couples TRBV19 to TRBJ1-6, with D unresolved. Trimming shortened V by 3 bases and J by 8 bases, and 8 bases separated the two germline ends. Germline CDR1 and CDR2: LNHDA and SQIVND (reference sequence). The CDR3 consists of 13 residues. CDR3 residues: CASSINGDSPLHF. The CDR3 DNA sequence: TGTGCCAGTAGTATTAATGGGGATTCACCCCTCCACTTT. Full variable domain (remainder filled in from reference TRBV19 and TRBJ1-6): DGGITQSPKYLFRKEGQNVTLSCEQNLNHDAMYWYRQDPGQGLRLIYYSQIVNDFQKGDIAEGYSVSREKKESFPLTVTSAQKNPTAFYLCASSINGDSPLHFGNGTRLTVT.

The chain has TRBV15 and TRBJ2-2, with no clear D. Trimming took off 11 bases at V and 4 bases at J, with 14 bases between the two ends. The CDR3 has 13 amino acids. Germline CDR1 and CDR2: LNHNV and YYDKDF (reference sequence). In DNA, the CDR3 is TGTGCCGCCAAACTCGCCGGCACCGGGGAGCTGTTTTTT. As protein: CAAKLAGTGELFF.

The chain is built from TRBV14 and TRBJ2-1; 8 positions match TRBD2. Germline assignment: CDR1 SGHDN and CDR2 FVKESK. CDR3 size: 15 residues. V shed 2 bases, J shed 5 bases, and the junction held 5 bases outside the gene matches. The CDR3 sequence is CASSQFVSGNNEQFF. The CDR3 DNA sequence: TGTGCCAGCAGCCAATTTGTTAGCGGGAACAATGAGCAGTTCTTC.

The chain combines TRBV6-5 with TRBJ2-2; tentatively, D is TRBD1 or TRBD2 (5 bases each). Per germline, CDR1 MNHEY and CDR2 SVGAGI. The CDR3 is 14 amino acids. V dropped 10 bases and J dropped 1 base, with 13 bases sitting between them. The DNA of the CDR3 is TGTGCCACCCGAATTGGGGGGAACACCGGGGAGCTGTTTTTT. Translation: CATRIGGNTGELFF.

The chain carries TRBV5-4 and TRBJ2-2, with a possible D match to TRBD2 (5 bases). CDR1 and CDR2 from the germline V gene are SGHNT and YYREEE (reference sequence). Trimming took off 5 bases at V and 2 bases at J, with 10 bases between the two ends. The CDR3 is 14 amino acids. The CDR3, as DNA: TGTGCCAGCAGAGGAGCGGATAACACCGGGGAGCTGTTTTTT. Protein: CASRGADNTGELFF.

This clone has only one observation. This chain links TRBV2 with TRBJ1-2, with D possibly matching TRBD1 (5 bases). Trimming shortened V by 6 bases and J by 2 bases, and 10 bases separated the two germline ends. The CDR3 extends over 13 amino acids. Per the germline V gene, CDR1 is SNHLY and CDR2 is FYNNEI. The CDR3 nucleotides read TGTGCCAGCAGGGGGGACTCCAACTATGGCTACACCTTC. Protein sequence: CASRGDSNYGYTF.

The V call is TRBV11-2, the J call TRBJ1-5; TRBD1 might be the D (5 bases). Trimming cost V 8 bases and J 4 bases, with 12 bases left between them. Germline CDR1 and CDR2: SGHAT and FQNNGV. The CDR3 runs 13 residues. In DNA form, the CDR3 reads TGTGCCAGCTCGGGGGACTCAAATCAGCCCCAGCATTTT. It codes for CASSGDSNQPQHF.

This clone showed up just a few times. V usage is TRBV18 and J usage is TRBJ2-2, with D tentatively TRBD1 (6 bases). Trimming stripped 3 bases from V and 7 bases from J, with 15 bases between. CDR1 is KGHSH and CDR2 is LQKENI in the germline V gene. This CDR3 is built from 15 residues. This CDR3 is CASSPRTGLSGELFF. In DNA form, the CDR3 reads TGTGCCAGCTCACCTCGAACAGGGTTAAGCGGGGAGCTGTTTTTT.

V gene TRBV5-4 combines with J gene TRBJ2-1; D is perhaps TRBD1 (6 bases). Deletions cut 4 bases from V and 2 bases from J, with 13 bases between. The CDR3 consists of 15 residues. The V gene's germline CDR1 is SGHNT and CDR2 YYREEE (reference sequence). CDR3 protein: CASSQTGDPYNEQFF. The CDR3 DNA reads TGTGCCAGCAGCCAGACAGGCGATCCCTACAATGAGCAGTTCTTC.

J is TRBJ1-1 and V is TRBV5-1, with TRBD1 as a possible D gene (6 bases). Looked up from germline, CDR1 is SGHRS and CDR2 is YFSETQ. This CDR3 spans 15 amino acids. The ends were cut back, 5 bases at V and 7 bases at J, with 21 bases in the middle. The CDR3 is CASSRGAGDVGEAFF. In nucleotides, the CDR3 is TGCGCCAGCAGTCGAGGGGCAGGGGACGTGGGTGAAGCTTTCTTT.

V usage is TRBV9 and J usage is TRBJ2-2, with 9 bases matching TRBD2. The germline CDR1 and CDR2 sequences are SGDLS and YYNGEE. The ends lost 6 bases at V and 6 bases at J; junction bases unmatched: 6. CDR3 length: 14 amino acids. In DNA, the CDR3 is TGTGCCAGCACCTGGACTAGCGATTCCGGGGAGCTGTTTTTT. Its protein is CASTWTSDSGELFF.

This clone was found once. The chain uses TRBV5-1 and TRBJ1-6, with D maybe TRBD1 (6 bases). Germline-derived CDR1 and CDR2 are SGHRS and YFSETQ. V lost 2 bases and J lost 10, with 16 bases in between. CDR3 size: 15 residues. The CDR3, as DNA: TGCGCCAGCAGCTTAGCGGGACACTTTGTGTCACCCCTCCACTTT. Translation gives CASSLAGHFVSPLHF.

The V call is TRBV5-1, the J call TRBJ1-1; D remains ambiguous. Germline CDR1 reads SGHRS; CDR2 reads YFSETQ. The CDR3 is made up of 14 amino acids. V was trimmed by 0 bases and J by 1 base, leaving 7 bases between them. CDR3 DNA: TGCGCCAGCAGCTTGGTCGGTAGGAACACTGAAGCTTTCTTT. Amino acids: CASSLVGRNTEAFF.